The 2 T cell receptor beta chains listed next were all sequenced from one sample in a study of identical twins (dated by TCRdb to the mid-2010s). The library came from 5' RACE. Sequenced using an Illumina HiSeq 2000. Using fastp at Q25 and MiXCR, TCRdb reprocessed the public reads and kept productive beta chains. Each entry merges the rows of one CDR3 protein and shows their most common DNA and genes. The sample table shows approximately 220,000 distinct CDR3 sequences, and around 8% are seen once. The ten top clones hold about 2% of the sample. In addition, the sample was reused for a study of yellow fever vaccine responses in identical twins.

The sequencing input was memory (CD45RO+) T cells sorted from blood. The sample's cell subset or site label is to be understood as: CD45RO+ enriched T cells. All receptors come from a woman aged 18-29 years in good health.

The J gene is TRBJ2-7, the V gene TRBV4-2, with 14 bases lining up with TRBD2. Germline loops: CDR1 LGHNA, CDR2 YNFKEQ. The J segment lost 0 bases and the V segment lost 4 bases, leaving 8 bases of the junction unmatched. This CDR3 contains 18 residues. In nucleotides, the CDR3 is TGTGCCAGCAGCCGAGACGGGACTAGCGGGAGTCCCTCCTACGAGCAGTACTTC. Translated: CASSRDGTSGSPSYEQYF.

The sample holds many counts of this clonotype. This chain links TRBV30 with TRBJ2-7, with TRBD1 matching 9 bases. Germline CDR1 reads GTSNPN; CDR2 reads SVGIG (reference sequence). This CDR3 has 15 amino acids. With V trimmed by 2 bases and J by 3 bases, 8 bases remained unmatched. This CDR3 reads CAWSPGTGLIYEQYF. CDR3 DNA: TGTGCCTGGAGTCCCGGGACAGGGCTGATCTACGAGCAGTACTTC. Variable domain in full (rest from reference TRBV30 and TRBJ2-7): SQTIHQWPATLVQPVGSPLSLECTVEGTSNPNLYWYRQAAGRGLQLLFYSVGIGQISSEVPQNLSASRPQDRQFILSSKKLLLSDSGFYLCAWSPGTGLIYEQYFGPGTRLTVT.